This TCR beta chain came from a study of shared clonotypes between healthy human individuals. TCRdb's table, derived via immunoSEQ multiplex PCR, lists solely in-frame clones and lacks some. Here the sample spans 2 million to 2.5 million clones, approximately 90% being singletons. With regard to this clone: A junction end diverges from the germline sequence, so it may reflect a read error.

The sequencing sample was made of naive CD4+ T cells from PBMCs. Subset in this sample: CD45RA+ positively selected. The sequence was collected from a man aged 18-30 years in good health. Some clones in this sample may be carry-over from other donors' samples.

The chain's CDR3 is CASSTSGTDTQYF. The CDR3 DNA reads as TGTGCCAGTAGTACGAGCGGCACGGATACGCAGTATTTT. The chain couples TRBV19 to TRBJ2-3; a weak D match, TRBD2 (5 bases). This CDR3 region has 13 residues. The germline V gene has CDR1 LNHDA and CDR2 SQIVND (reference sequence).